This TCR beta chain was observed in a study of T-cell reconstitution after alpha-beta-depleted transplantation in children. Study-level findings and limits: Most T-cell counts and diversity one year after the transplant came from T cells that were newly produced. About two months after transplant, alpha-beta T cells reportedly came from several hundred expanded graft clones. From surviving recipient T cells and thymic progenitors came the high day-60 TCRbeta diversity observed in some patients.

The TCRbeta library was prepared with unique molecular identifiers. TCRdb re-called the PCR reads through MiXCR, storing one row per CDR3 protein. In the table there are over 150,000 distinct CDR3 sequences, about 7% of which are singletons. Many counts were recorded for this clonotype. Its matching antigen is unknown. This CDR3 spans 13 amino acids. V was trimmed by 1 base and J by 4 bases, leaving 7 bases between them. CDR1 and CDR2 (germline): MDHEN, SYDVKM. The genes are TRBV28 and TRBJ1-1; D uncertain. The sequence derives from a boy between 2 and 10 years old with acute lymphoblastic leukemia, due to receive a stem cell transplant. This specimen consisted of PBMCs, obtained before TCRalphabeta/CD19-depleted stem cell transplant. The CDR3 protein is CASSLSKATEAFF. The DNA for the CDR3 is TGTGCCAGCAGTTTATCCAAGGCCACTGAAGCTTTCTTT.